A single sample gave rise to the 20 T cell receptor beta chains below, sequenced in a study of blood T cell repertoires in COVID-19 (dated by TCRdb to the early 2020s). Preparation of the library involved the immunoSEQ multiplex PCR assay. The immuneACCESS repertoire file appears here via TCRdb, limited to in-frame rearrangements. These files lack a portion of the clones; in checked studies, under half of the deficit traces to unresolved V genes, and the cause of the others is not known. This sample has 350,000 to 450,000 clones in its table, and more than 75% of those were observed once. The ten largest clones capture around 1.9% of the sample. Sequenced sample: PBMCs or T cells enriched from blood (not recorded which). The receptors stem from a man aged 40-49 years in a cohort exposed to, infected with or recovered from COVID-19 (not recorded which).

The gene calls are TRBV11-2 and TRBJ2-1; 9 bases are a match to TRBD2. V trimming: 5 bases; J trimming: 4 bases; junction bases outside the gene matches: 6. The CDR3 has 15 amino acids. CDR1 is SGHAT, CDR2 FQNNGV, per germline. The CDR3 protein is CASSVQGLAYNEQFF. CDR3 DNA sequence: TGTGCCAGCAGCGTCCAAGGACTAGCGTACAATGAGCAGTTCTTC. Based on the CDR3 plus reference TRBV11-2 and TRBJ2-1, the full variable domain is EAGVAQSPRYKIIEKRQSVAFWCNPISGHATLYWYQQILGQGPKLLIQFQNNGVVDDSQLPKDRFSAERLKGVDSTLKIQPAKLEDSAVYLCASSVQGLAYNEQFFGPGTRLTVL.

Worth noting for this clone: The same CDR3 is also encoded by other DNA sequences in this sample. The CDR3 nucleotides read TGCGCCAGCAGCTTGGATGGCAGCTCTGGAAACACCATATATTTT. This gives the protein CASSLDGSSGNTIYF. The J gene is TRBJ1-3, the V gene TRBV5-1; no firm D call. The CDR3 covers 15 residues. Deletions cut 0 bases from V and 0 bases from J, with 7 bases between. Germline loops: CDR1 SGHRS, CDR2 YFSETQ.

CDR3 sequence reads: CASSHGQGPYEQYF. CDR3 sequence (DNA): TGTGCCAGCAGCCACGGACAGGGGCCCTACGAGCAGTACTTC. This rearrangement joins TRBV3-1 (or the pseudogene TRBV3-2) to TRBJ2-7; 9 positions agree with TRBD1. This CDR3 is 14 amino acids long. CDR1 and CDR2 from the germline V gene are LGHDT and YNNKEL (reference sequence). V shed 3 bases and J 2 bases; nucleotides not matched to a gene: 2.

The V and J genes are TRBV5-1 and TRBJ2-3; 9 bases are a match to TRBD2. Germline CDR1 reads SGHRS; CDR2 reads YFSETQ. The V gene end was trimmed by 5 bases and the J gene end by 1 base; junction bases not matched to a gene: 8. This CDR3 contains 16 residues. In nucleotides, the CDR3 is TGCGCCAGCAGACTGAGGACTAGCGCAGGCACAGATACGCAGTATTTT. Its translation: CASRLRTSAGTDTQYF.

The rearrangement joins TRBV5-1 to TRBJ2-3; TRBD2 is a possible D gene (5 bases). The CDR3 extends over 14 amino acids. The V end lost 4 bases, the J end lost 2 bases, and 11 bases lay between the germline ends. The germline V gene has CDR1 SGHRS and CDR2 YFSETQ. In nucleotides, the CDR3 is TGCGCCAGCAGCGCGGACTCGATCACAGATACGCAGTATTTT. Amino acids: CASSADSITDTQYF.

The chain couples TRBV7-8 to TRBJ2-2, with 8 nucleotides matching TRBD1. Germline lookup yields CDR1 SGHVS and CDR2 FQNEAQ. Unmatched junction bases numbered 6, after V lost 1 base and J lost 2 bases. CDR3 length: 17 amino acids. The CDR3: CASSLVAGTGNTGELFF. CDR3 in DNA: TGTGCCAGCAGCTTAGTAGCCGGGACAGGTAACACCGGGGAGCTGTTTTTT. Full variable domain (rest looked up from reference TRBV7-8 and TRBJ2-2): GAGVSQSPRYKVAKRGQDVALRCDPISGHVSLFWYQQALGQGPEFLTYFQNEAQLDKSGLPSDRFFAERPEGSVSTLKIQRTQQEDSAVYLCASSLVAGTGNTGELFFGEGSRLTVL.

The chain carries TRBV4-2 and TRBJ2-2; 10 positions match TRBD2. CDR3 length: 16 amino acids. V was clipped by 4 bases and J by 7 bases; unmatched bases: 9. Germline assignment: CDR1 LGHNA and CDR2 YNFKEQ. CDR3 coding DNA: TGTGCCAGCAGCCCCCAACTAGCGGGAACGGGCGGGGAGCTGTTTTTT. Protein product: CASSPQLAGTGGELFF.

The chain couples TRBV27 to TRBJ2-5; 12 bases line up with TRBD2. The germline CDR1 and CDR2 sequences are MNHEY and SMNVEV (reference sequence). The CDR3 is 16 amino acids. The J segment lost 5 bases and the V segment lost 5 bases, leaving 9 bases of the junction unmatched. The CDR3 loop is CASSPRLAGASETQYF. Written as DNA, the CDR3 is TGTGCCAGCAGTCCCAGACTAGCGGGAGCGTCTGAGACCCAGTACTTC.

This chain joins TRBV3-1 (or the pseudogene TRBV3-2) and TRBJ2-7, with 9 bases that match TRBD1. Germline V CDR1 and CDR2: LGHDT, YNNKEL (reference sequence). The CDR3 contains 16 residues. Unmatched junction bases numbered 11, after V lost 4 bases and J lost 4 bases. The CDR3 sequence: CASSPIPQGATYEQYF. CDR3 coding DNA: TGTGCCAGCAGCCCGATACCACAGGGGGCTACGTACGAGCAGTACTTC.

Regarding this clone: One end of the junction does not line up with germline, which may come from a read error. This chain links TRBV6-2 or TRBV6-3 with TRBJ1-5; 9 bases agree with TRBD1. This CDR3 region has 11 residues. Germline V gene sequence: CDR1 MNHEY, CDR2 SVGEGT. As DNA, the CDR3 is TGTGCCAGCAGGTACCCGGGACAGGGCGCCTTT. It translates to CASRYPGQGAF.

The rearrangement joins TRBV28 to TRBJ1-3, with TRBD1 matching over 10 bases. This CDR3 is built from 17 residues. V dropped 8 bases and J dropped 0; count of bases not matched to a gene: 10. In germline, CDR1 is MDHEN, CDR2 SYDVKM. Here the CDR3 reads CASLGQGVSTSGNTIYF. CDR3 DNA: TGTGCCAGCCTCGGACAGGGGGTAAGCACCTCTGGAAACACCATATATTTT.

This clone was recorded a few times. The CDR3 sequence: CASSPQASGNEKLFF. CDR3 bases: TGTGCCAGCAGCCCACAGGCGAGTGGTAATGAAAAACTGTTTTTT. V gene TRBV6-4 combines with J gene TRBJ1-4; tentative D call: TRBD1 (5 bases). Trimming cost V 6 bases and J 4 bases, with 15 bases left between them. This CDR3 has 15 residues. Per germline, CDR1 MRHNA and CDR2 SNTAGT.

V gene TRBV11-2 combines with J gene TRBJ2-6; TRBD1 is a possible D gene (6 bases). The germline V and J ends were trimmed by 2 bases and 12 bases, with 20 bases remaining between them. CDR1 is SGHAT, CDR2 FQNNGV, per germline. The CDR3 length is 16 residues. DNA for the CDR3: TGTGCCAGCAGCTTAACCGGACAGCCCGAGTTAGGCGTCCTGACTTTC. Translation: CASSLTGQPELGVLTF. The full variable domain, with the rest looked up from reference TRBV11-2 and TRBJ2-6, is EAGVAQSPRYKIIEKRQSVAFWCNPISGHATLYWYQQILGQGPKLLIQFQNNGVVDDSQLPKDRFSAERLKGVDSTLKIQPAKLEDSAVYLCASSLTGQPELGVLTFGAGSRLTVL.

The CDR3 sequence is CASSQEGTGRNSYGYTF. The CDR3 DNA is TGTGCCAGCAGCCAAGAGGGGACAGGGCGGAATAGCTATGGCTACACCTTC. The V call is TRBV4-2, the J call TRBJ1-2, with 9 bases fitting TRBD1. The CDR3 is 17 residues long. Germline CDR1 is LGHNA and CDR2 is YNFKEQ. J lost 4 bases, V lost 0 bases, and 9 bases had no gene match.

As concerns this clone: Other DNA sequences in this specimen translate into the identical CDR3. The chain has TRBV20-1 and TRBJ1-3; D uncertain. The CDR3 consists of 11 residues. Deletions cut 3 bases from V and 4 bases from J, with 4 bases between. CDR1 DFQATT and CDR2 SNEGSKA come from the germline V gene (reference sequence). CDR3 coding DNA: TGCAGTGCTAGGGCAGGAAACACCATATATTTT. Its protein is CSARAGNTIYF.

The rearrangement joins TRBV2 to TRBJ2-1; perhaps TRBD2 as D (5 bases). Germline V gene sequence: CDR1 SNHLY, CDR2 FYNNEI. The length of the CDR3 is 15 residues. V lost 8 bases, J lost 10 bases, and 24 bases lay in between. In DNA, the CDR3 is TGTGCCAGCTGCCCTAGCCTAGGTGGCGAAAGAGAGCAGTTCTTC. Protein: CASCPSLGGEREQFF.

The DNA for the CDR3 is TGCGCCAGCAGTCAATCGGCGGGACAGGGGGCTACGAACTATGGCTACACCTTC. It translates to CASSQSAGQGATNYGYTF. The chain has TRBV23-1 and TRBJ1-2, with 12 nucleotides matching TRBD1. TRBV23-1 is an open reading frame whose function is uncertain. The V gene end was trimmed by 0 bases and the J gene end by 2 bases; junction bases not matched to a gene: 7. The length of the CDR3 is 18 residues.

In its sample, this clone was seen a few times. The rearrangement uses TRBV7-3 and TRBJ2-7; 13 bases agree with TRBD2. The germline V gene has CDR1 SGHTA and CDR2 FQGTGA. V lost 5 bases, J lost 5 bases, and 6 bases stayed unmatched. This CDR3 is 15 amino acids long. CDR3 in DNA: TGTGCCAGCAGCCGACTAGCGGGAGGCATCCACGAGCAGTACTTC. It is translated as CASSRLAGGIHEQYF.

V is TRBV18 and J is TRBJ1-1; the D is unclear. The CDR3 spans 15 residues. V was shortened by 5 bases and J by 2 bases, with 15 bases between the two germline ends. Germline CDR1 reads KGHSH; CDR2 reads LQKENI. In nucleotides, the CDR3 is TGTGCCAGCTCAATATTAGACGGAGGAAACACTGAAGCTTTCTTT. Protein sequence: CASSILDGGNTEAFF.

This chain links TRBV3-1 (or the pseudogene TRBV3-2) with TRBJ2-1; 14 bases are a match to TRBD2. The CDR3 is made up of 16 amino acids. V lost 1 base and J lost 16; bases outside the gene matches: 12. Germline V CDR1 and CDR2: LGHDT, YNNKEL (reference sequence). The CDR3 loop reads CASSQGLAGGSSGQFF. CDR3 in DNA: TGTGCCAGCAGCCAAGGACTAGCGGGAGGGTCTAGTGGGCAATTCTTC.